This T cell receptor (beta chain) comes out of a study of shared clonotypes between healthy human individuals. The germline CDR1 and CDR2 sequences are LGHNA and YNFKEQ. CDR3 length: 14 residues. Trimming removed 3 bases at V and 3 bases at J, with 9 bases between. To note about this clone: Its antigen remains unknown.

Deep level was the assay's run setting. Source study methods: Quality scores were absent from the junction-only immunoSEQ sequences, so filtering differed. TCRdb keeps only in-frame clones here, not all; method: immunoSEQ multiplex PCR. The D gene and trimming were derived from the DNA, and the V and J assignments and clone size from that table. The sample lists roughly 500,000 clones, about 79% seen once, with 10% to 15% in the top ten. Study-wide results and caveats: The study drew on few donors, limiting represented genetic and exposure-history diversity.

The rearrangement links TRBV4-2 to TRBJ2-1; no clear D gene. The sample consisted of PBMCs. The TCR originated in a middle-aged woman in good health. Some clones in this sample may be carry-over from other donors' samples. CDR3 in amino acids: CASSQDLGYNEQFF. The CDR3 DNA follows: TGTGCCAGCAGCCAGGATCTAGGCTACAATGAGCAGTTCTTC.